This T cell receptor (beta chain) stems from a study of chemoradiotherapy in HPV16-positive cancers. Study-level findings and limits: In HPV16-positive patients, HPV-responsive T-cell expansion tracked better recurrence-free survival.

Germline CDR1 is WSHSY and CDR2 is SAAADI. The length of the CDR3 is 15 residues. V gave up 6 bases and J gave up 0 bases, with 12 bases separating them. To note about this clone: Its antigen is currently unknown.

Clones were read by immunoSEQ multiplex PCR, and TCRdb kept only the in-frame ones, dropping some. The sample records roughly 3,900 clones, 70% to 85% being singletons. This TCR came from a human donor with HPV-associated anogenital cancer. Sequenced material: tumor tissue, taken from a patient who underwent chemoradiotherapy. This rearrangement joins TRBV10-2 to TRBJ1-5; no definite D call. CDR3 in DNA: TGCGCCAGCAGCCGGTCCAGCGATAGCAATCAGCCCCAGCATTTT. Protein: CASSRSSDSNQPQHF.